This T cell receptor (beta chain) was retrieved from a study of blood T cell repertoires in COVID-19. Study-level information: Spain, Italy and the United States supplied samples that represented acute and convalescent COVID-19.

Participants' reported clinical history set cohort assignment. Libraries were prepared by immunoSEQ multiplex PCR; TCRdb keeps only in-frame clonotypes and omits some of them. The table has about 170,000 clones, about 90% seen once. Germline loops: CDR1 SQVTM, CDR2 ANQGSEA. The CDR3 spans 14 residues. Trimming took 7 bases from V and 0 from J; bases not matched to a gene: 5. This TCR was recovered from a human donor with acute COVID-19. The donor label of this sample is uncertain. The chain carries TRBV29-1 and TRBJ2-3, with 9 bases that match TRBD2. Sequences were obtained from PBMCs or T cells enriched from blood (not recorded which). The CDR3 nucleotides read TGCAGCGCTCAGACTAGCGGCAGCACAGATACGCAGTATTTT. Translation gives CSAQTSGSTDTQYF.